The clone carrying this T cell receptor beta chain was seen a single time. The antigen is not known. This specimen comes from a study of immune cell composition in non-small cell lung cancer. Broader study findings: Squamous lung tumours showed higher top 10 clone scores and clonality than adenocarcinomas. Roughly 80% of squamous and approximately 30% of adenocarcinoma cases had tumour-associated clones >0.5%.

Measured with immunoSEQ multiplex PCR; TCRdb has only the in-frame clones, and not every one. In the table there are roughly 7,000 clones, 60% to 75% of which are singletons. The length of the CDR3 is 13 residues. Per the germline V gene, CDR1 is SGHTA and CDR2 is FQGNSA. Trimming cost V 0 bases and J 7 bases, with 9 bases left between them. The clonotype was recovered from a human donor with non-small cell lung cancer. J is TRBJ1-1 and V is TRBV7-2; D is unclear. The source material was lung tumor tissue. In DNA, the CDR3 is TGTGCCAGCAGCTTAGCGCGATATGGTGAAGCTTTCTTT. Translating it yields CASSLARYGEAFF. Filled out from reference TRBV7-2 and TRBJ1-1, the complete variable domain reads GAGVSQSPSNKVTEKGKDVELRCDPISGHTALYWYRQSLGQGLEFLIYFQGNSAPDKSGLPSDRFSAERTGGSVSTLTIQRTQQEDSAVYLCASSLARYGEAFFGQGTRLTVV.